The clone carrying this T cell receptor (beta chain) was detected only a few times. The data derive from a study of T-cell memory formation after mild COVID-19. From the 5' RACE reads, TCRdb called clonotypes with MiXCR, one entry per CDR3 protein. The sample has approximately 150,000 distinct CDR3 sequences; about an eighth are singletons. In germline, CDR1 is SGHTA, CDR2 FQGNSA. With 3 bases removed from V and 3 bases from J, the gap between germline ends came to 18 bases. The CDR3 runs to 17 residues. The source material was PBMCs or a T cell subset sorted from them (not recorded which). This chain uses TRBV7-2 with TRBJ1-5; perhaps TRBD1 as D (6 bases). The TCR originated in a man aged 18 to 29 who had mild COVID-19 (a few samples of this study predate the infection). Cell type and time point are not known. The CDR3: CASSLEPAGALNQPQHF. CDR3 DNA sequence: TGTGCCAGCAGCTTGGAACCCGCAGGGGCCCTCAATCAGCCCCAGCATTTT.